Each of the 21 T cell receptor beta chains below was sequenced from the same sample in a study of blood T cell repertoires in COVID-19. Produced via immunoSEQ multiplex PCR; TCRdb's table is partial and in-frame only. The sample has 45,000 or so clones; about 85% are singletons. The specimen sequenced was peripheral blood. These receptors originate from a woman over 75 with acute or convalescent COVID-19.

This clone has only one observation. The rearrangement links TRBV2 to TRBJ2-2; 8 nucleotides match TRBD1. The CDR3 is made up of 16 amino acids. Germline V gives CDR1 SNHLY, CDR2 FYNNEI. The junction had 8 bases not matched to a gene; V was cut back by 8 bases and J by 0 bases. For the CDR3, the DNA is TGTGCCAGCTGTACCGGACAGGGAACGAACACCGGGGAGCTGTTTTTT. Encoded protein: CASCTGQGTNTGELFF.

The chain combines TRBV6-2 or TRBV6-3 with TRBJ2-5, with D perhaps TRBD2 (5 bases). The CDR3 sequence is 15 residues long. In germline, CDR1 is MNHEY, CDR2 SVGEGT. Trimming removed 8 bases at V and 4 bases at J, with 20 bases between. Here the CDR3 reads CASGLSEGIAETQYF. The CDR3 bases are TGTGCCAGCGGCCTCAGTGAGGGTATCGCAGAGACCCAGTACTTC.

V usage is TRBV30 and J usage is TRBJ2-7; 10 bases match TRBD1. The V gene's germline CDR1 is GTSNPN and CDR2 SVGIG (reference sequence). The CDR3 sequence is 16 residues long. The V gene end was trimmed by 3 bases and the J gene end by 2 bases; junction bases not matched to a gene: 10. CDR3 sequence: CAWSDNPGQGTYEQYF. Written as DNA, the CDR3 is TGTGCCTGGAGCGACAATCCGGGACAGGGGACCTACGAGCAGTACTTC. Drawing the rest from reference TRBV30 and TRBJ2-7, the complete variable domain is SQTIHQWPATLVQPVGSPLSLECTVEGTSNPNLYWYRQAAGRGLQLLFYSVGIGQISSEVPQNLSASRPQDRQFILSSKKLLLSDSGFYLCAWSDNPGQGTYEQYFGPGTRLTVT.

The rearrangement uses TRBV19 and TRBJ1-2; 10 positions agree with TRBD1. The CDR3 is 15 residues long. Trimming took 3 bases from V and 8 from J; bases not matched to a gene: 9. Germline V gene sequence: CDR1 LNHDA, CDR2 SQIVND (reference sequence). CDR3 protein: CASSILGQGKVGYTF. The CDR3 DNA reads TGTGCCAGTAGTATCCTGGGACAGGGGAAGGTCGGCTACACCTTC.

The V and J genes are TRBV6-5 and TRBJ2-7; 11 positions match TRBD1. The germline V gene encodes CDR1 MNHEY and CDR2 SVGAGI. The CDR3 length is 13 residues. With 8 bases clipped from V and 2 bases from J, the junction kept 2 bases outside the gene matches. CDR3 nucleotide sequence: TGTGCCAGCCTGGGACAGGGGGCCTACGAGCAGTACTTC. Amino acids: CASLGQGAYEQYF.

The chain is built from TRBV7-8 and TRBJ2-1; TRBD2 matches at 7 bases. The CDR3 runs to 15 residues. Germline V CDR1 and CDR2: SGHVS, FQNEAQ. Losses at the gene ends were 5 bases for V and 3 bases for J; bases not matched to a gene: 7. CDR3 amino acids: CASSRDYQNYNEQFF. DNA for the CDR3: TGTGCCAGCAGCCGGGACTACCAGAACTACAATGAGCAGTTCTTC.

This clone was observed a single time. The rearrangement joins TRBV7-9 to TRBJ2-7; 7 bases match TRBD2. The V gene's germline CDR1 is SEHNR and CDR2 FQNEAQ (reference sequence). The ends lost 3 bases at V and 1 base at J; junction bases unmatched: 3. This CDR3 spans 14 amino acids. The CDR3: CASSFGLGSYEQYF. The CDR3 region has the DNA TGTGCCAGCAGCTTCGGACTAGGATCCTACGAGCAGTACTTC.

This sequence joins TRBV21-1 and TRBJ2-7; TRBD1 is the table's D call and was not checked against the DNA. TRBV21-1 is marked as a pseudogene. This CDR3 is built from 19 residues. CDR3 sequence reads: CASSKVTKGLRGRIYEQYF. The CDR3 bases are TGTGCCAGCAGCAAAGTTACCAAGGGCCTCAGGGGGCGGATCTACGAGCAGTACTTC.

The chain couples TRBV19 to TRBJ2-1, with 12 bases matching TRBD2. Germline V gene sequence: CDR1 LNHDA, CDR2 SQIVND (reference sequence). This CDR3 has 14 amino acids. J gave up 8 bases and V 6 bases, and 5 bases lay outside the gene matches. This chain's CDR3 is CASSLRTSGDEQFF. The CDR3, as DNA: TGTGCCAGTAGCCTCCGGACTAGCGGGGATGAGCAGTTCTTC.

The V and J genes are TRBV12-3 or TRBV12-4 and TRBJ2-3, with no clear D. With 2 bases removed from V and 2 bases from J, the gap between germline ends came to 5 bases. There are 13 residues in the CDR3. In nucleotides, the CDR3 is TGTGCCAGCAGTTTACCTCCCACAGATACGCAGTATTTT. Translating it yields CASSLPPTDTQYF.

V usage is TRBV19 and J usage is TRBJ1-3; a possible D gene is TRBD1 (5 bases). Germline lookup yields CDR1 LNHDA and CDR2 SQIVND (reference sequence). V was trimmed by 4 bases and J by 1 base, leaving 8 bases between them. This CDR3 is built from 14 residues. The CDR3 spells CASSTGLSGNTIYF. The CDR3 region has the DNA TGTGCCAGTAGTACAGGGTTGTCTGGAAACACCATATATTTT.

The genes are TRBV11-2 and TRBJ2-3, with TRBD2 matching over 7 bases. CDR1 and CDR2 (germline): SGHAT, FQNNGV. This CDR3 region has 19 residues. V lost 3 bases and J lost 0; bases outside the gene matches: 15. CDR3 bases: TGTGCCAGCAGCTTTTATCAGTATATCAGCGGGGAGAGCACAGATACGCAGTATTTT. Its protein is CASSFYQYISGESTDTQYF.

The rearrangement links TRBV3-1 (or the pseudogene TRBV3-2) to TRBJ2-6; D unresolved. The CDR3 runs 18 residues. Trimming left V 1 base short and J 4 bases short, with 17 bases between. Per the germline V gene, CDR1 is LGHDT and CDR2 is YNNKEL (reference sequence). CDR3 loop: CASSQVPPLAAGANVLTF. CDR3 DNA: TGTGCCAGCAGCCAAGTCCCCCCTCTCGCGGCAGGGGCCAACGTCCTGACTTTC.

The rearrangement joins TRBV15 to TRBJ1-4, with D possibly matching TRBD1 (6 bases). Germline V gives CDR1 LNHNV, CDR2 YYDKDF (reference sequence). This CDR3 comprises 15 residues. With 0 bases removed from V and 4 bases from J, the gap between germline ends came to 9 bases. CDR3 coding DNA: TGTGCCACCAGCAGAGATTGGGGGCTTAATGAAAAACTGTTTTTT. Residues: CATSRDWGLNEKLFF.

The V and J genes are TRBV5-3 and TRBJ1-2; D possibly corresponds to TRBD1 (6 bases). TRBV5-3 is an ORF, with its function uncertain. There are 12 residues in the CDR3. Trimming removed 4 bases at V and 10 bases at J, with 14 bases between. The CDR3 spells CARSTKQGPYTF. The CDR3 nucleotides read TGTGCCAGAAGCACCAAACAGGGCCCCTACACCTTC.

The chain employs TRBV3-1 (or the pseudogene TRBV3-2) and TRBJ2-5; 8 bases map to TRBD2. This CDR3 is 16 amino acids long. Germline trimming cut 5 bases from V and 4 bases from J; bases unmatched to any gene: 12. CDR1 is LGHDT and CDR2 is YNNKEL in the germline V gene (reference sequence). In nucleotides, the CDR3 is TGTGCCAGCAGCTCACGGGGGGCGGGAGGTCTAGAGACCCAGTACTTC. It specifies CASSSRGAGGLETQYF.

The chain combines TRBV19 with TRBJ2-5, with D maybe TRBD1 (6 bases). CDR1 is LNHDA, CDR2 SQIVND, per germline (reference sequence). This CDR3 is 16 amino acids long. The V end lost 4 bases, the J end lost 2 bases, and 17 bases lay between the germline ends. Here the CDR3 reads CASSSEQGRVQETQYF. The CDR3, as DNA: TGTGCCAGTAGTAGCGAACAGGGCCGCGTTCAAGAGACCCAGTACTTC.

This rearrangement joins TRBV11-2 to TRBJ2-4; 10 bases fit TRBD1. This CDR3 is 15 amino acids long. The J segment lost 8 bases and the V segment lost 5 bases, leaving 9 bases of the junction unmatched. CDR1 is SGHAT and CDR2 is FQNNGV in the germline V gene. CDR3 residues: CASSTPGQGRHIQYF. CDR3 nucleotides: TGTGCCAGCAGCACTCCGGGACAGGGGAGACACATTCAGTACTTC.

The gene calls are TRBV19 and TRBJ2-2; 10 bases fit TRBD2. Germline V lookup: CDR1 LNHDA, CDR2 SQIVND (reference sequence). The CDR3 has 15 residues. V lost 3 bases, J lost 5 bases, and 3 bases stayed unmatched. The CDR3 loop reads CASSIGLAVTGELFF. The DNA of the CDR3 is TGTGCCAGTAGTATCGGACTAGCGGTTACCGGGGAGCTGTTTTTT.

V is TRBV10-1 and J is TRBJ2-2, with 12 bases aligning to TRBD2. V dropped 4 bases and J dropped 5; count of bases not matched to a gene: 2. Germline CDR1 is WNHNN and CDR2 is SYGVQD (reference sequence). This CDR3 is built from 15 residues. The CDR3 DNA follows: TGCGCCAGCAGTGGACTAGCGGGAGTAACCGGGGAGCTGTTTTTT. Translating gives CASSGLAGVTGELFF.

The rearrangement links TRBV27 to TRBJ1-2, with 7 positions matching TRBD1. The ends lost 6 bases at V and 4 bases at J; junction bases unmatched: 8. Looked up from germline, CDR1 is MNHEY and CDR2 is SMNVEV (reference sequence). The CDR3 is 14 amino acids. This CDR3 reads CASRTPGQSYGYTF. CDR3 nucleotides: TGTGCCAGCAGAACACCGGGACAGAGCTATGGCTACACCTTC.